What follows are 32 T cell receptor beta chains derived from one specimen sequenced in a study of T-cell memory formation after mild COVID-19. TCRdb reanalysed the 5' RACE reads using MiXCR and keeps one entry per CDR3 protein. The table includes 210,000 or so distinct CDR3 sequences, approximately 20% detected once. Sequencing was performed on PBMCs or a T cell subset sorted from them (not recorded which). Every receptor here comes from an adult woman who had mild COVID-19 (a few samples of this study predate the infection). Cell type and time point are not known.

This clonotype was counted between two and nine times. The chain uses TRBV4-3 and TRBJ2-6; possibly TRBD1 for D (5 bases). V lost 1 base to trimming and J lost 0 bases, with 10 bases between them. The CDR3 spans 17 residues. The V gene's germline CDR1 is LGHNA and CDR2 YSLEER. Written as DNA, the CDR3 is TGCGCCAGCAGCCAAGCTCAGGGTAGCTCTGGGGCCAACGTCCTGACTTTC. Amino acid sequence: CASSQAQGSSGANVLTF.

This clonotype came up many times. V gene TRBV5-1 combines with J gene TRBJ2-4, with D maybe TRBD2 (6 bases). Trimming left V 5 bases short and J 7 bases short, with 10 bases between. The germline V gene has CDR1 SGHRS and CDR2 YFSETQ. This CDR3 has 12 amino acids. In nucleotides, the CDR3 is TGCGCCAGCAGTGATAGCGGTAACATTCAGTACTTC. Translation gives CASSDSGNIQYF. The complete variable domain, with remaining parts taken from reference TRBV5-1 and TRBJ2-4, reads KAGVTQTPRYLIKTRGQQVTLSCSPISGHRSVSWYQQTPGQGLQFLFEYFSETQRNKGNFPGRFSGRQFSNSRSEMNVSTLELGDSALYLCASSDSGNIQYFGAGTRLSVL.

The sample holds many counts of this clonotype. The V and J genes are TRBV11-3 and TRBJ2-2; D uncertain. CDR3 size: 14 residues. V was shortened by 2 bases and J by 4 bases, with 8 bases between the two germline ends. Germline lookup yields CDR1 SGHNT and CDR2 YENEEA. CDR3 DNA sequence: TGTGCCAGCAGCTTATCGACCCTCACCGGGGAGCTGTTTTTT. Amino acid sequence: CASSLSTLTGELFF.

In its sample, this clonotype was seen a few times. Here the CDR3 DNA reads TGTGCCAGCAGTTACGGACAGGGAGCGGCTAATTCACCCCTCCACTTT. It codes for CASSYGQGAANSPLHF. The chain couples TRBV6-5 to TRBJ1-6; TRBD1 matches at 8 bases. The CDR3 contains 16 residues. Unmatched junction bases numbered 6, after V lost 2 bases and J lost 6 bases. Germline V gives CDR1 MNHEY, CDR2 SVGAGI.

This clonotype was found a few times. The chain is built from TRBV7-3 and TRBJ2-7, with TRBD1 as a possible D gene (6 bases). The CDR3 contains 14 residues. Germline V lookup: CDR1 SGHTA, CDR2 FQGTGA. Trimming cost V 11 bases and J 5 bases, with 22 bases left between them. The CDR3 loop is CARSSGTFRHEQYF. The CDR3 DNA is TGTGCCCGTTCGTCCGGGACATTCCGACACGAGCAGTACTTC. The full variable domain, its missing parts supplied by reference TRBV7-3 and TRBJ2-7, is GAGVSQTPSNKVTEKGKYVELRCDPISGHTALYWYRQSLGQGPEFLIYFQGTGAADDSGLPNDRFFAVRPEGSVSTLKIQRTERGDSAVYLCARSSGTFRHEQYFGPGTRLTVT.

The chain employs TRBV2 and TRBJ1-3; 7 bases agree with TRBD1. Trimming removed 6 bases from V and 1 base from J; junction bases left unmatched: 9. Germline V gives CDR1 SNHLY, CDR2 FYNNEI. This CDR3 has 16 residues. CDR3 in DNA: TGTGCCAGCAGGGAACCGACAGGGTTGTCTGGAAACACCATATATTTT. It translates to CASREPTGLSGNTIYF.

This clonotype was observed a handful of times. The chain's CDR3 is CASSQDLSLPINKEKLFF. In nucleotides, the CDR3 is TGTGCCAGCAGCCAAGATTTGTCACTTCCCATCAACAAGGAAAAACTGTTTTTT. The chain is built from TRBV14 and TRBJ1-4, with D unclear. Germline loops: CDR1 SGHDN, CDR2 FVKESK. The CDR3 is made up of 18 amino acids. V was pared by 0 bases and J by 8 bases, with 22 bases between.

The chain links TRBV7-2 to TRBJ2-5; no clear D. V lost 1 base to trimming and J lost 5 bases, with 8 bases between them. The CDR3 has 13 residues. The V gene's germline CDR1 is SGHTA and CDR2 FQGNSA. The CDR3 DNA sequence: TGTGCCAGCAGCTTAGTGTTTAGGGAGACCCAGTACTTC. This gives the protein CASSLVFRETQYF.

This clonotype has a handful of counts. The chain carries TRBV12-3 or TRBV12-4 and TRBJ1-2; D is uncertain. Trimming pared 5 bases from V and 3 bases from J, leaving 10 bases between. The CDR3 has 13 amino acids. The CDR3 loop is CASSVRWDYGYTF. The DNA for the CDR3 is TGTGCCAGCAGTGTCAGGTGGGACTATGGCTACACCTTC.

The chain joins TRBV4-2 to TRBJ1-4, with TRBD1 as a possible D gene (5 bases). This CDR3 contains 16 residues. V was clipped by 1 base and J by 11 bases, with 20 bases between them. The germline CDR1 and CDR2 sequences are LGHNA and YNFKEQ. CDR3 nucleotides: TGTGCCAGCAGCCAAGGCGACAGCAAGAATATCGGGAAACTGTTTTTT. The encoded protein is CASSQGDSKNIGKLFF.

The CDR3 sequence is CASSQGLGIVDEQYF. CDR3 coding DNA: TGTGCCAGCAGCCAAGGCCTTGGGATCGTGGACGAGCAGTACTTC. The V gene is TRBV3-1, the J gene TRBJ2-7; D is unclear. The CDR3 contains 15 residues. Between the trimmed V and J ends, which lost 1 base and 5 bases, there was a span of 15 bases. Germline-derived CDR1 and CDR2 are LGHDT and YNNKEL (reference sequence).

This rearrangement joins TRBV6-2 or TRBV6-3 to TRBJ1-2; the D gene is possibly TRBD1 (5 bases). This CDR3 has 15 amino acids. Trimming cost V 2 bases and J 4 bases, with 14 bases left between them. Germline CDR1 reads MNHEY; CDR2 reads SVGEGT. The CDR3 loop reads CASSYADSHGYGYTF. The CDR3 DNA reads as TGTGCCAGCAGTTACGCCGACAGCCACGGCTATGGCTACACCTTC.

The rearrangement uses TRBV4-1 and TRBJ1-1; D remains ambiguous. The CDR3 has 15 residues. The germline V gene encodes CDR1 MGHRA and CDR2 YSYEKL. The V gene lost 4 bases and the J gene lost 1 base, with 13 bases spanning the gap. CDR3 amino acids: CASSPAGMRNTEAFF. The CDR3 DNA reads as TGCGCCAGCAGCCCCGCGGGAATGAGGAACACTGAAGCTTTCTTT.

This clonotype was observed many times. The V call is TRBV30, the J call TRBJ1-1; possibly TRBD1 for D (6 bases). The CDR3 runs to 16 residues. The V gene's germline CDR1 is GTSNPN and CDR2 SVGIG (reference sequence). Trimming cost V 2 bases and J 1 base, with 17 bases left between them. Here the CDR3 reads CAWSKGGLVENTEAFF. DNA of the CDR3: TGTGCCTGGAGTAAGGGGGGATTAGTGGAGAACACTGAAGCTTTCTTT.

The chain employs TRBV29-1 and TRBJ1-5; D gene unclear. CDR1 and CDR2 (germline): SQVTM, ANQGSEA. The CDR3 is 13 residues long. V lost 0 bases and J lost 4, with 7 bases in between. CDR3 bases: TGCAGCGTTGAAGAAGGTTTAAATCAGCCCCAGCATTTT. It translates to CSVEEGLNQPQHF.

This clonotype was found a few times. V is TRBV28 and J is TRBJ1-1; D is unclear. In germline, CDR1 is MDHEN, CDR2 SYDVKM. CDR3 length: 15 residues. V was cut by 6 bases and J by 3 bases, with 17 bases left in between. The CDR3 bases are TGTGCCAGCAGCCCCGCGGTCCGCAGGTACACTGAAGCTTTCTTT. Its translation is CASSPAVRRYTEAFF.

The chain combines TRBV27 with TRBJ2-1; D gene unclear. V shed 8 bases and J shed 9 bases, with 14 bases lying between them. CDR3 length: 12 amino acids. Germline-derived CDR1 and CDR2 are MNHEY and SMNVEV (reference sequence). The DNA of the CDR3 is TGTGCCAGCGCTAGGTGGGGTGTTGAGCAGTTCTTC. As protein: CASARWGVEQFF.

DNA for the CDR3: TGCGCCAGCAGCCAACGCCTTCTAGCGGGTTCGCGGACCGGGGGCAATGAGCAGTTCTTC. Translation: CASSQRLLAGSRTGGNEQFF. This chain uses TRBV4-3 with TRBJ2-1, with 8 nucleotides matching TRBD2. The germline V gene encodes CDR1 LGHNA and CDR2 YSLEER. J gave up 6 bases and V 2 bases, and 21 bases lay outside the gene matches. The CDR3 sequence is 20 residues long.

The chain employs TRBV18 and TRBJ2-3; 14 bases fit TRBD2. This CDR3 comprises 15 residues. Looked up from germline, CDR1 is KGHSH and CDR2 is LQKENI. The V and J ends lost 0 bases and 9 bases, in that order; junction bases with no gene match: 2. CDR3 sequence reads: CASSPPTSGRGTQYF. In DNA form, the CDR3 reads TGTGCCAGCTCACCACCGACTAGCGGGAGGGGGACGCAGTATTTT.

This clonotype was observed many times. The chain is built from TRBV7-2 and TRBJ2-3; D uncertain. Germline CDR1 SGHTA, CDR2 FQGNSA. The CDR3 extends over 11 amino acids. Trimming stripped 7 bases from V and 2 bases from J, with 4 bases between. The CDR3 loop is CASTYTDTQYF. As DNA, the CDR3 is TGTGCCAGCACCTACACAGATACGCAGTATTTT.

This clonotype has only a few counts. The rearrangement joins TRBV6-6 to TRBJ2-6, with a possible D match to TRBD1 (5 bases). CDR3 length: 14 amino acids. Trimming removed 5 bases at V and 1 base at J, with 6 bases between. Germline CDR1 is MNHNY and CDR2 is SVGAGI (reference sequence). CDR3 region: CASSQGSGANVLTF. CDR3 DNA sequence: TGTGCCAGCAGTCAGGGTTCTGGGGCCAACGTCCTGACTTTC.

The sample holds a few counts of this clonotype. This sequence joins TRBV3-1 and TRBJ2-5; D possibly corresponds to TRBD2 (6 bases). Germline assignment: CDR1 LGHDT and CDR2 YNNKEL (reference sequence). The germline V and J ends were trimmed by 1 base and 4 bases, with 10 bases remaining between them. This CDR3 is built from 14 residues. The CDR3 loop reads CASSQVPGGETQYF. CDR3 DNA: TGTGCCAGCAGCCAAGTTCCCGGGGGAGAGACCCAGTACTTC.

The sample holds a few counts of this clonotype. The V gene is TRBV12-3 or TRBV12-4, the J gene TRBJ1-1; unclear D gene. V was clipped by 1 base and J by 4 bases, with 4 bases between them. The CDR3 loop spans 12 amino acids. For the CDR3, the DNA is TGTGCCAGCAGTTTAGGGTTCACTGAAGCTTTCTTT. This gives the protein CASSLGFTEAFF.

This clonotype was counted at least ten times. The chain joins TRBV24-1 to TRBJ2-6, with 7 bases lining up with TRBD1. The CDR3 length is 15 residues. Trimming cost V 7 bases and J 2 bases; bases outside gene matches: 4. The V gene's germline CDR1 is KGHDR and CDR2 SFDVKD. The CDR3 DNA sequence: TGTGCCACCAGCCCCGACAGGGCTGGGGCCAACGTCCTGACTTTC. Translated: CATSPDRAGANVLTF.

This clonotype was seen a few times. CDR3 residues: CASSFQLRETQYF. The CDR3 DNA reads TGTGCCAGCAGTTTTCAGTTGCGAGAGACCCAGTACTTC. The V gene is TRBV12-3 or TRBV12-4, the J gene TRBJ2-5; D gene unclear. The CDR3 spans 13 residues. Deletions cut 3 bases from V and 4 bases from J, with 9 bases between.

This sequence joins TRBV5-1 and TRBJ1-1; the match to TRBD1 covers 8 bases. This CDR3 is 15 amino acids long. Per germline, CDR1 SGHRS and CDR2 YFSETQ. V shed 3 bases and J 3 bases; nucleotides not matched to a gene: 7. DNA for the CDR3: TGCGCCAGCAGCTCGGGGACAGGTTGGGACACTGAAGCTTTCTTT. Its translation is CASSSGTGWDTEAFF.

The V gene is TRBV5-1, the J gene TRBJ1-6, with 7 bases fitting TRBD1. The germline V gene has CDR1 SGHRS and CDR2 YFSETQ. V dropped 0 bases and J dropped 11; count of bases not matched to a gene: 8. The CDR3 is 15 residues long. CDR3 sequence (DNA): TGCGCCAGCAGCTTGGTTGACAGGGATGGGGCACCCCTCCACTTT. Residues: CASSLVDRDGAPLHF.

In DNA, the CDR3 is TGTGCCACCAGTGATCGGTCCGGGGGCTATGGCTACACCTTC. Translating gives CATSDRSGGYGYTF. The V call is TRBV24-1, the J call TRBJ1-2; D might be TRBD1 (5 bases). V was trimmed by 3 bases and J by 4 bases, leaving 11 bases between them. Germline V gene sequence: CDR1 KGHDR, CDR2 SFDVKD. The CDR3 sequence is 14 residues long.

J is TRBJ1-1 and V is TRBV5-1; TRBD1 matches at 7 bases. The junction had 8 bases not matched to a gene; V was cut back by 0 bases and J by 0 bases. CDR1 SGHRS and CDR2 YFSETQ come from the germline V gene. The CDR3 is made up of 17 amino acids. The CDR3 DNA reads TGCGCCAGCAGCTTGGGGGGACAGCGCCTCATGAACACTGAAGCTTTCTTT. The encoded protein is CASSLGGQRLMNTEAFF.

The V call is TRBV20-1, the J call TRBJ1-4; 9 nucleotides match TRBD1. Trimming took 4 bases from V and 5 from J; bases not matched to a gene: 5. This CDR3 is built from 14 residues. CDR1 and CDR2 (germline): DFQATT, SNEGSKA (reference sequence). The CDR3 sequence: CSANTGGLNEKLFF. In DNA, the CDR3 is TGCAGTGCTAACACAGGGGGCCTAAATGAAAAACTGTTTTTT.

The table lists this clonotype with a few counts. The genes are TRBV5-1 and TRBJ1-6; 8 bases are a match to TRBD1. V shed 3 bases, J shed 11 bases, and the junction held 7 bases outside the gene matches. CDR3 length: 14 amino acids. Germline V gives CDR1 SGHRS, CDR2 YFSETQ. The CDR3 nucleotides are TGCGCCAGCAGCTCCGGACAGGGCGCGGCACCCCTCCACTTT. Amino acids: CASSSGQGAAPLHF.

The chain uses TRBV15 and TRBJ2-1, with D maybe TRBD2 (6 bases). The CDR3 runs to 14 residues. Per the germline V gene, CDR1 is LNHNV and CDR2 is YYDKDF (reference sequence). The V gene lost 5 bases and the J gene lost 5 bases, with 13 bases spanning the gap. The CDR3 bases are TGTGCCACCAGCCCCCGGGACTTAAACAATGAGCAGTTCTTC. It yields the protein CATSPRDLNNEQFF.